This T cell receptor (beta chain) derives from a study of OX40 agonist ivuxolimab in advanced cancers. Notes on the study in general: Some nonresponders likewise displayed low normalized T-cell clonal expansion.

Some clones are missing from TCRdb's copy, which holds only in-frame ones; the method was immunoSEQ multiplex PCR. The table has 60,000 to 80,000 clones, 65% to 85% seen once. CDR3 length: 14 residues. Germline loops: CDR1 MDHEN, CDR2 SYDVKM. The ends lost 5 bases at V and 7 bases at J; junction bases unmatched: 10. Remarks on this clone: What it recognizes is unknown.

The TCR originated in an adult with an advanced solid tumor such as melanoma, head and neck, liver or kidney cancer. The sample here was CD4+ or CD8+ T cells sorted from blood, taken in a trial of the OX40 agonist ivuxolimab. The chain links TRBV28 to TRBJ2-7; 8 bases line up with TRBD1. The chain's CDR3 is CASSRTGGSWEQYF. In DNA form, the CDR3 reads TGTGCCAGCAGTCGTACAGGGGGGAGTTGGGAGCAGTACTTC.